This is a list of T cell receptor beta chains from one sample in a study of blood T cell repertoires in COVID-19. Here immunoSEQ multiplex PCR was the method, and the copy in TCRdb shows in-frame clones only, minus some. The table lists some 150,000 clones, roughly 87% of them singletons. The sequenced sample consisted of peripheral blood. The source of these receptors is a woman between 45 and 65 years old with acute or convalescent COVID-19. Each CDR3 is given with its conserved first and last residue. A D gene is named only where the DNA matches it firmly. Clone size is not always given. Where it is, it says once, few, many or a class for expanded clones.

cdr3_length clone_size j_call d_call v_call cdr3_aa cdr3_nt
15 NA TRBJ2-6 TRBD1 TRBV7-3 CASRQGGPGANVLTF TGTGCCAGCAGACAGGGGGGCCCTGGGGCCAACGTCCTGACTTTC
13 once TRBJ2-7 NA TRBV24-1 CATRRTSEGEQYF TGTGCCACCAGGAGGACCTCGGAGGGAGAGCAGTACTTC
14 NA TRBJ2-2 TRBD2 TRBV7-3 CASSREGRTGELFF TGTGCCAGCAGCCGGGAGGGACGCACCGGGGAGCTGTTTTTT
10 NA TRBJ1-2 NA TRBV28 CASTGDGYTF TGTGCCAGCACGGGGGATGGCTACACCTTC
15 NA TRBJ2-7 NA TRBV3-1/TRBV3-2 CASSQSPQGTYEQYF TGTGCCAGCAGCCAATCCCCTCAGGGTACCTACGAGCAGTACTTC
14 NA TRBJ1-6 TRBD1 TRBV2 CASSSTGVYSPLHF TGTGCCAGCAGTTCGACAGGGGTTTATTCACCCCTCCACTTT
14 NA TRBJ1-3 NA TRBV3-1/TRBV3-2 CASGLTHSGNTIYF TGTGCCAGCGGGCTAACCCACTCTGGAAACACCATATATTTT
16 NA TRBJ2-7 TRBD2 TRBV7-8 CASSFPGLAGDNEQYF TGTGCCAGCAGCTTCCCGGGACTAGCGGGAGACAACGAGCAGTACTTC
13 NA TRBJ2-1 NA TRBV27 CASSFSSYNEQFF TGTGCCAGCAGTTTCAGCTCCTACAATGAGCAGTTCTTC
17 NA TRBJ2-3 TRBD2 TRBV7-9 CASRPPGLAEPTDTQYF TGTGCCAGCAGACCTCCGGGACTAGCGGAGCCCACAGATACGCAGTATTTT
17 NA TRBJ2-3 TRBD2 TRBV5-1 CASSRDSGSGGSDTQYF TGCGCCAGCAGCCGAGACTCAGGCAGCGGGGGGTCAGATACGCAGTATTTT
15 once TRBJ1-1 NA TRBV5-1 CASSLNRQLNTEAFF TGCGCCAGCAGCTTGAATCGACAGTTAAACACTGAAGCTTTCTTT
14 NA TRBJ2-1 TRBD1 TRBV27 CASSFGTGNNEQFF TGTGCCAGCAGTTTTGGGACAGGGAACAATGAGCAGTTCTTC
16 NA TRBJ1-5 NA TRBV5-1 CASNIPGVWGNQPQHF TGCGCCAGCAACATCCCAGGGGTCTGGGGCAATCAGCCCCAGCATTTT
14 once TRBJ2-1 NA TRBV2 CASNWGGAEDEQFF TGTGCCAGCAACTGGGGGGGGGCGGAGGATGAGCAGTTCTTC
12 NA TRBJ1-1 TRBD1 TRBV29-1 CSVVQGVGRAFF TGCAGCGTTGTGCAGGGGGTGGGGAGGGCTTTCTTT
14 NA TRBJ2-7 TRBD2 TRBV6-6 CASSSSGGSYEQYF TGTGCCAGCAGTTCTAGCGGGGGCTCTTACGAGCAGTACTTC
15 NA TRBJ2-1 NA TRBV24-1 CATSDLRVPKSEQFF TGTGCCACCAGTGATTTGCGGGTCCCCAAATCTGAGCAGTTCTTC
15 NA TRBJ2-3 NA TRBV28 CASSLARIRRDTQYF TGTGCCAGCAGTTTAGCGCGGATACGGAGAGATACGCAGTATTTT
15 NA TRBJ1-5 NA TRBV10-3 CAISESSQGNQPQHF TGTGCCATCAGTGAGTCATCTCAGGGCAATCAGCCCCAGCATTTT
18 NA TRBJ2-7 TRBD1 TRBV23-1 CASSQSRCVTRGLDEQYF TGCGCCAGCAGTCAATCGAGGTGTGTGACCAGGGGGCTCGACGAGCAGTACTTC
14 NA TRBJ2-3 NA TRBV19 CASTLRQATDTQYF TGTGCCAGTACTCTTAGGCAGGCCACAGATACGCAGTATTTT
15 NA TRBJ2-7 NA TRBV11-3 CASSLGNSGSYEQYF TGTGCCAGCAGCTTAGGGAATAGCGGCTCCTACGAGCAGTACTTC
15 NA TRBJ2-1 TRBD2 TRBV19 CASMVWGLAGNEQFF TGTGCCAGTATGGTGTGGGGACTAGCGGGTAATGAGCAGTTCTTC
15 NA TRBJ1-6 TRBD1 TRBV11-2 CASSRRTGTNSPLHF TGTGCCAGCAGCAGAAGGACAGGGACTAATTCACCCCTCCACTTT
17 once TRBJ2-1 TRBD2 TRBV7-9 CASSLAGLARAYNEQFF TGTGCCAGCAGCTTAGCGGGACTAGCGAGAGCCTACAATGAGCAGTTCTTC
15 NA TRBJ2-1 NA TRBV5-5 CASSLGRDRYNEQFF TGTGCCAGCAGCTTGGGCAGGGATCGATACAATGAGCAGTTCTTC
15 once TRBJ1-5 TRBD1 TRBV5-1 CASSLLTGGSQPQHF TGCGCCAGCAGCCTCCTAACAGGGGGCAGTCAGCCCCAGCATTTT
14 few TRBJ2-7 TRBD1 TRBV15 CATSIGQGAHEQYF TGTGCCACCAGCATAGGACAGGGGGCCCACGAGCAGTACTTC
13 once TRBJ2-2 NA TRBV24-1 CATGRQVTGELFF TGTGCCACCGGCCGACAGGTCACCGGGGAGCTGTTTTTT
15 NA TRBJ2-3 TRBD2 TRBV4-2 CASSGRLAGADTQYF TGTGCCAGCAGCGGCCGACTAGCGGGGGCAGATACGCAGTATTTT
14 NA TRBJ2-3 TRBD2 TRBV3-1/TRBV3-2 CASSQGGGEDTQYF TGTGCCAGCAGCCAAGGGGGGGGAGAAGATACGCAGTATTTT
14 NA TRBJ2-7 TRBD1 TRBV5-1 CASSLSGQGNEQYF TGCGCCAGCAGCTTGTCCGGACAGGGGAACGAGCAGTACTTC
15 NA TRBJ1-1 NA TRBV4-1 CASSQAGNWGTEAFF TGCGCCAGCAGCCAAGCGGGGAATTGGGGCACTGAAGCTTTCTTT
16 NA TRBJ2-3 TRBD2 TRBV19 CASSLRTSGSTDTQYF TGTGCCAGTAGCCTAAGGACTAGCGGGAGCACAGATACGCAGTATTTT
16 NA TRBJ2-7 TRBD2 TRBV27 CASSPLTSGSSYEQYF TGTGCCAGCAGCCCCCTGACTAGCGGGTCCTCCTACGAGCAGTACTTC
12 NA TRBJ2-4 NA TRBV19 CASSPAGTIQYF TGTGCCAGTAGCCCTGCGGGGACCATTCAGTACTTC
14 NA TRBJ1-5 NA TRBV5-1 CASSRGLSEGPQHF TGCGCCAGCAGCCGCGGGCTGTCTGAGGGGCCCCAGCATTTT
14 NA TRBJ1-5 NA TRBV7-2 CASSGGNSNQPQHF TGTGCCAGTTCTGGAGGGAATAGCAATCAGCCCCAGCATTTT
14 NA TRBJ1-1 TRBD1 TRBV9 CASRKQGARTEAFF TGTGCCAGCAGAAAGCAGGGGGCAAGGACTGAAGCTTTCTTT
19 NA TRBJ2-3 TRBD2 TRBV28 CASSFPTKGLAGDTDTQYF TGTGCCAGCAGTTTTCCGACCAAGGGACTAGCGGGGGACACAGATACGCAGTATTTT
15 once TRBJ2-3 TRBD1 TRBV5-6 CASSPDRGGTDTQYF TGTGCCAGCAGCCCTGACAGGGGTGGCACAGATACGCAGTATTTT
16 once TRBJ1-2 TRBD1 TRBV25-1 CASSDTRTGSNYGYTF TGTGCCAGCAGTGATACCCGGACAGGATCTAACTATGGCTACACCTTC
15 NA TRBJ1-6 TRBD1 TRBV5-6 CASSLMGQGTSPLHF TGTGCCAGCAGCTTGATGGGACAGGGAACGTCACCCCTCCACTTT
18 NA TRBJ2-3 TRBD2 TRBV4-2 CASSQGISGGARTDTQYF TGTGCCAGCAGCCAAGGGATCAGCGGGGGGGCCCGTACAGATACGCAGTATTTT
13 once TRBJ1-1 NA TRBV6-4 CASSDSRNTEAFF TGTGCCAGCAGTGACTCCAGGAACACTGAAGCTTTCTTT
17 few TRBJ2-1 TRBD2 TRBV7-3 CASSLGKASGWYNEQFF TGTGCCAGCAGCTTAGGGAAGGCTAGCGGGTGGTACAATGAGCAGTTCTTC
15 NA TRBJ1-3 NA TRBV7-9 CASSLLWTAGNTIYF TGTGCCAGCAGCTTATTGTGGACAGCTGGAAACACCATATATTTT
15 NA TRBJ1-1 TRBD1 TRBV2 CASRGTGLGNTEAFF TGTGCCAGCAGGGGGACAGGGTTGGGGAACACTGAAGCTTTCTTT
16 NA TRBJ2-1 TRBD1 TRBV11-2 CASSPRGTPSYNEQFF TGTGCCAGCAGCCCCAGGGGGACACCATCCTACAATGAGCAGTTCTTC
14 NA TRBJ1-1 NA TRBV18 CASSAQGPDTEAFF TGTGCCAGCTCGGCACAGGGCCCGGACACTGAAGCTTTCTTT
14 NA TRBJ2-3 TRBD2 TRBV7-3 CASSATGGADTQYF TGTGCCAGCAGCGCGACGGGGGGTGCAGATACGCAGTATTTT
15 NA TRBJ2-5 NA TRBV10-3 CAISEYDRSQETQYF TGTGCCATCAGTGAGTACGACAGGAGCCAAGAGACCCAGTACTTC
15 NA TRBJ2-7 TRBD1 TRBV19 CASSATGTGGIEQYF TGTGCCAGTAGTGCGACCGGGACAGGGGGTATCGAGCAGTACTTC
20 NA TRBJ2-1 NA TRBV21-1 CARNSNSRDRGPSSYNEQFF TGTGCCAGGAACTCCAATAGCCGGGACAGGGGTCCTAGCTCCTACAATGAGCAGTTCTTC